This T cell receptor beta chain was profiled in a study of cytomegalovirus exposure and HLA in healthy donors. Primers: 60 Vbeta forward and 13 Jbeta reverse. Profiled with immunoSEQ multiplex PCR; TCRdb holds only in-frame clones, not every one. The sample has around 100,000 clones, 67% seen once. Germline V gene sequence: CDR1 MGHRA, CDR2 YSYEKL. V lost 0 bases and J lost 4; bases outside the gene matches: 6. The CDR3 contains 16 residues. The TCR sequence derives from a young man in good health and CMV-seropositive. The sequencing sample was made of PBMCs. This chain connects TRBV4-1 to TRBJ1-1; 9 nucleotides align to TRBD1. CDR3 sequence: CASSQDGTGRRTEAFF. CDR3 DNA: TGCGCCAGCAGCCAAGATGGGACAGGGCGACGCACTGAAGCTTTCTTT.